This TCR beta chain was retrieved from a study of metastatic and nonmetastatic thyroid tumors. About the research overall: Samples came from malignant and benign thyroid patients, and repertoires were compared across blood and tumor or nodule tissue.

Germline CDR1 reads LNHDA; CDR2 reads SQIVND (reference sequence). The CDR3 sequence is 14 residues long. Between the trimmed V and J ends, which lost 6 bases and 2 bases, there was a span of 11 bases. Per the authors' pipeline: Across clinicopathological groups, CDR3 differences served as the basis for building a distant-metastasis classifier for papillary thyroid cancer. Using MiXCR, TCRdb re-called clones from the PCR reads. These V and J calls rely on TCRdb rather than the paper's analysis. The sample lists under 20,000 clones; approximately 17% were seen once. This clone was counted ten times or more. Every patient underwent thyroid surgery untreated.

The clonotype originates from a male donor with papillary thyroid cancer or a benign thyroid nodule (not recorded which). Some clones in this sample may be carry-over from other donors' samples. The rearrangement joins TRBV19 to TRBJ1-5, with D uncertain. Sequencing used blood. CDR3 protein: CASSGSIGNQPQHF. The DNA of the CDR3 is TGTGCCAGTAGCGGGTCTATCGGCAATCAGCCCCAGCATTTT.